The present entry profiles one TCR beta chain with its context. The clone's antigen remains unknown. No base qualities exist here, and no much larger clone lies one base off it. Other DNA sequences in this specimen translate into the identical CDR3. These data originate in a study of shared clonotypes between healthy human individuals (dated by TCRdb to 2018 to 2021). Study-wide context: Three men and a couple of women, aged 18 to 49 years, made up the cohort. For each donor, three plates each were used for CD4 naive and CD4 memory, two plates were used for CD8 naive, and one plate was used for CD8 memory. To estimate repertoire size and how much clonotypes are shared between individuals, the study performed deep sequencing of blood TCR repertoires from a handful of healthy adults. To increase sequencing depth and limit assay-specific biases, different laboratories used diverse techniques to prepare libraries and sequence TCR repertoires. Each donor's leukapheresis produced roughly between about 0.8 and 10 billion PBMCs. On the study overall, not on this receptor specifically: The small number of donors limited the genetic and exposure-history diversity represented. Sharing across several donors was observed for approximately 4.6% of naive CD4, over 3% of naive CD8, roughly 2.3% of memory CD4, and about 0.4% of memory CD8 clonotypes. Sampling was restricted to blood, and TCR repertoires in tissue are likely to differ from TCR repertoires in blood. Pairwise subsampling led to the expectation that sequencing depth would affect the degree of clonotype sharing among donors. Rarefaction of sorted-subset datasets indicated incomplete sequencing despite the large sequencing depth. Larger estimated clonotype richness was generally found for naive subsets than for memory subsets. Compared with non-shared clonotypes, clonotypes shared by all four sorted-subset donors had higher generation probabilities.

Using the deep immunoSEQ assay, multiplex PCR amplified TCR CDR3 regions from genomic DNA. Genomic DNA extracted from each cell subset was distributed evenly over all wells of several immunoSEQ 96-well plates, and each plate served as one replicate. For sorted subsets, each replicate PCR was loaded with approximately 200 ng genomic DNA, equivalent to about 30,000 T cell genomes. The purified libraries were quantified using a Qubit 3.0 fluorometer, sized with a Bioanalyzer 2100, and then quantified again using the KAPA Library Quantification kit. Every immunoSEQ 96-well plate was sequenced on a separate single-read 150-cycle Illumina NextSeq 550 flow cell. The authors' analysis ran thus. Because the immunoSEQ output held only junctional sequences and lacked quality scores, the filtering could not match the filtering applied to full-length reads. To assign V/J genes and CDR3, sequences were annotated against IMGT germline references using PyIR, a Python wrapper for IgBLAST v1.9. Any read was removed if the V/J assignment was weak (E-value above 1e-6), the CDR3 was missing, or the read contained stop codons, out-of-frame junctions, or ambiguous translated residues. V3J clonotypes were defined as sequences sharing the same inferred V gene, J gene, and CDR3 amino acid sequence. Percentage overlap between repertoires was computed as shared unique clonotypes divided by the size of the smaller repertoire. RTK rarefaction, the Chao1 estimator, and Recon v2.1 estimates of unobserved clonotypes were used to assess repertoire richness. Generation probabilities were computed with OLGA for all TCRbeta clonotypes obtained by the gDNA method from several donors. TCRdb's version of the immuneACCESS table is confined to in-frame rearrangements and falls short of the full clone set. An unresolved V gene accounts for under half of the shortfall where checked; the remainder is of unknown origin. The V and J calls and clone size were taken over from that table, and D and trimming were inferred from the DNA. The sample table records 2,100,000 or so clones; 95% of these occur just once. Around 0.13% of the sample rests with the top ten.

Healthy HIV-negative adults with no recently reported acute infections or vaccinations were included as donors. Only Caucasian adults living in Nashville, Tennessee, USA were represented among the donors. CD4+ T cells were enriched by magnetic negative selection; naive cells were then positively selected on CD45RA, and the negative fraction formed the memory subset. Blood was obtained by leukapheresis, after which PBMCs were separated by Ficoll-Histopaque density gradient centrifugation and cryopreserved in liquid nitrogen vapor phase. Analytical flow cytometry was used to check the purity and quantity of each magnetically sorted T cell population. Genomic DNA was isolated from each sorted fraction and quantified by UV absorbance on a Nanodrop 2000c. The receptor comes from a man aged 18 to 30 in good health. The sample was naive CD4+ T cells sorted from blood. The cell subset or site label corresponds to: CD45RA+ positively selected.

In nucleotides, the sequence is TGTGCCAGCAGTTACTTCGGGACGAATTCACCCCTCCACTTT. Translated, it gives CASSYFGTNSPLHF. The chain employs TRBV6-5 and TRBJ1-6; the best D guess is TRBD1, with 5 bases matching. The CDR3 holds 14 amino acids from the cysteine to the phenylalanine. Just CDR3 DNA is preserved here, 42 bases in frame from base 1. A distance of 8 bases separates the germline ends of V and J, which lose 1 base and 7 bases respectively. CDR1 is given as MNHEY and CDR2 as SVGAGI, both from the germline V gene.